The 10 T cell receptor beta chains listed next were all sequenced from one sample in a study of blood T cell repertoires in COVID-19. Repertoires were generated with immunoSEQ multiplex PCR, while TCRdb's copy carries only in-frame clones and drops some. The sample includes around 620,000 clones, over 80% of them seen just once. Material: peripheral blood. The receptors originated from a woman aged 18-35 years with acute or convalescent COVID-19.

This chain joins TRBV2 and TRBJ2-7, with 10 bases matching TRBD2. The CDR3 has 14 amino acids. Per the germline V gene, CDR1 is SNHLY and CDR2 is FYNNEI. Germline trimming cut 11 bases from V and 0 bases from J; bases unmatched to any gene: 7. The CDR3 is CAGASGGNSYEQYF. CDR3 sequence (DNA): TGTGCCGGAGCTAGCGGGGGAAACTCCTACGAGCAGTACTTC.

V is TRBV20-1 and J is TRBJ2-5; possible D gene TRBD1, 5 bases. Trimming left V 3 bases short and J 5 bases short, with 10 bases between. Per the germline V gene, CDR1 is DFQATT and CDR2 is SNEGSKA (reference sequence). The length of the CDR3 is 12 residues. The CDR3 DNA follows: TGCAGTGCTAGTAGGGGTCCGGAGACCCAGTACTTC. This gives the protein CSASRGPETQYF.

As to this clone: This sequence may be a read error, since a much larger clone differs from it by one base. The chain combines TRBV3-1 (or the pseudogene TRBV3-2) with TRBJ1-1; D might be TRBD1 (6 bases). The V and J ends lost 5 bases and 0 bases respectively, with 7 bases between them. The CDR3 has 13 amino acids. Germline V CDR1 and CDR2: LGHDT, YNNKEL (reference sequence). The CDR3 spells CASSWTVNTEAFF. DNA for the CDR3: TGTGCCAGCAGCTGGACAGTGAACACTGAAGCTTTCTTT.

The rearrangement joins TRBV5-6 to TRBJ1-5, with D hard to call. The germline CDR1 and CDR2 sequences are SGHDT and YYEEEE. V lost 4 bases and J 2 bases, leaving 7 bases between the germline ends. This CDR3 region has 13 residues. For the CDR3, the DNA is TGTGCCAGCAGCGTCCTCGGCAATCAGCCCCAGCATTTT. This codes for CASSVLGNQPQHF.

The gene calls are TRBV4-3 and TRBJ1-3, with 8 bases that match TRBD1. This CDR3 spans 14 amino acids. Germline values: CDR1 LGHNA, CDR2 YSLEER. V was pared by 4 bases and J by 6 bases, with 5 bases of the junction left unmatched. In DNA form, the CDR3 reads TGCGCCAGCAGCCCGGGACAGGATGTAAACACCATATATTTT. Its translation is CASSPGQDVNTIYF.

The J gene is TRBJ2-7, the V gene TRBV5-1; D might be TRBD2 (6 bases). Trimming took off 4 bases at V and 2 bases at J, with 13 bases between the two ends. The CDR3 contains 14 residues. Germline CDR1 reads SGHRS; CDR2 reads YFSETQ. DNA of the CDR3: TGCGCCAGCAGCACGGTGGTAGCGGCCTACGAGCAGTACTTC. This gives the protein CASSTVVAAYEQYF.

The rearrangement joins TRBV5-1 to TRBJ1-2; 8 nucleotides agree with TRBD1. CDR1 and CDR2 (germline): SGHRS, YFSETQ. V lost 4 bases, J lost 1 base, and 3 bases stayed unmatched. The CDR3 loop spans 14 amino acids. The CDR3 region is CASSPQGDNYGYTF. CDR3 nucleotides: TGCGCCAGCAGCCCACAGGGGGATAACTATGGCTACACCTTC.

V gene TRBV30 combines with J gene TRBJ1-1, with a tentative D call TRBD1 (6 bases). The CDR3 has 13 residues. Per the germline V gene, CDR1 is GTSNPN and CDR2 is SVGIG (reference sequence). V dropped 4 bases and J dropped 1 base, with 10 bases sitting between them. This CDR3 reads CAWKGQQNTEAFF. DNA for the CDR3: TGTGCCTGGAAGGGACAACAGAACACTGAAGCTTTCTTT.

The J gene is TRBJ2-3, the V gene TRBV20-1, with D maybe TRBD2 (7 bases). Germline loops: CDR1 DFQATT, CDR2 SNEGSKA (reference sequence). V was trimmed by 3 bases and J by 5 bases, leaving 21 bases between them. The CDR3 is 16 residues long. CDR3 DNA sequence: TGCAGTGCTAGTCTTCTAAGGGGGGGCCCCCAAGATACGCAGTATTTT. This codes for CSASLLRGGPQDTQYF.

CDR3 region: CASSHAALRRAVNSPLHF. CDR3 sequence (DNA): TGTGCCAGCAGCCACGCGGCCCTTAGGCGGGCAGTTAATTCACCCCTCCACTTT. The chain has TRBV11-2 and TRBJ1-6; D unclear. Trimming removed 5 bases from V and 6 bases from J, with 23 bases in between. The CDR3 is 18 residues long. CDR1 is SGHAT and CDR2 is FQNNGV in the germline V gene.